Listed below are T cell receptor beta chains from one sample, sequenced in a study of CD8+CD57+ T cells in acquired aplastic anemia. TCRdb reprocessed the reads via MiXCR and lists one record per CDR3 protein. The repertoire holds 80,000 or so distinct CDR3 sequences, with about 70% as singletons. Sequencing used sorted CD4+, CD8+, or CD8+CD57+ T cells (not recorded which) from PBMCs. Every receptor here comes from a human donor with aplastic anemia. Each CDR3 is given with its conserved first and last residue. The D gene is left open where the match is weak. Only part of the rows carry a size: once, few, many, or a class if the clone is expanded.

D gene: TRBD1; J gene: TRBJ1-4; V gene: TRBV4-3; clone size: NA; CDR3 protein: CASSQEAQGGEKLFF; CDR3 DNA: TGCGCCAGCAGCCAAGAAGCCCAGGGGGGTGAAAAACTGTTTTTT
D gene: NA; J gene: TRBJ1-3; V gene: TRBV30; clone size: NA; CDR3 protein: CAWTQSSGNTIYF; CDR3 DNA: TGTGCCTGGACGCAAAGCTCTGGAAACACCATATATTTT
D gene: NA; J gene: TRBJ1-6; V gene: TRBV2; clone size: NA; CDR3 protein: CASTNREERNSPLHF; CDR3 DNA: TGTGCCAGCACGAACAGGGAAGAGAGGAATTCACCCCTCCACTTT
D gene: NA; J gene: TRBJ2-7; V gene: TRBV29-1; clone size: once; CDR3 protein: CSVEWNGTYEQYF; CDR3 DNA: TGCAGCGTTGAATGGAACGGAACCTACGAGCAGTACTTC
D gene: NA; J gene: TRBJ2-4; V gene: TRBV7-9; clone size: NA; CDR3 protein: CASSVGGIQYF; CDR3 DNA: TGTGCCAGCAGCGTCGGTGGCATTCAGTACTTC
D gene: NA; J gene: TRBJ1-3; V gene: TRBV19; clone size: NA; CDR3 protein: CASSTPGYIGNTIYF; CDR3 DNA: TGTGCCAGCAGTACGCCGGGATACATCGGAAACACCATATATTTT
D gene: TRBD2; J gene: TRBJ2-7; V gene: TRBV11-1; clone size: many; CDR3 protein: CASSPNPLAGVYEQYF; CDR3 DNA: TGTGCCAGCAGCCCGAACCCACTAGCGGGAGTATACGAGCAGTACTTC
D gene: NA; J gene: TRBJ1-1; V gene: TRBV19; clone size: NA; CDR3 protein: CASSIGQLNTEAFF; CDR3 DNA: TGTGCCAGTAGTATAGGACAGCTGAACACTGAAGCTTTCTTT
D gene: TRBD1; J gene: TRBJ1-2; V gene: TRBV10-3; clone size: few; CDR3 protein: CAIREGPLTGDGYTF; CDR3 DNA: TGTGCCATCAGGGAAGGTCCCCTAACAGGGGACGGCTACACCTTC
D gene: TRBD1; J gene: TRBJ1-2; V gene: TRBV10-3; clone size: NA; CDR3 protein: CASSYSPDRGNGYTF; CDR3 DNA: TGTGCCAGCAGTTACTCCCCGGACAGGGGAAATGGCTACACCTTC
D gene: NA; J gene: TRBJ2-7; V gene: TRBV2; clone size: NA; CDR3 protein: CASSPTPTTREQYF; CDR3 DNA: TGTGCCAGCAGCCCCACCCCGACTACTCGGGAGCAGTACTTC
D gene: NA; J gene: TRBJ1-5; V gene: TRBV7-9; clone size: NA; CDR3 protein: CASSFMGGNQPQHF; CDR3 DNA: TGTGCCAGCAGCTTTATGGGGGGCAATCAGCCCCAGCATTTT
D gene: NA; J gene: TRBJ2-3; V gene: TRBV7-6; clone size: NA; CDR3 protein: CASSLIARSTDTQYF; CDR3 DNA: TGTGCCAGCAGCTTAATAGCGAGGAGCACAGATACGCAGTATTTT
D gene: TRBD2; J gene: TRBJ2-7; V gene: TRBV19; clone size: NA; CDR3 protein: CATRLAGDYEQYF; CDR3 DNA: TGTGCCACCAGACTAGCGGGGGATTACGAGCAGTACTTC
D gene: TRBD1; J gene: TRBJ2-3; V gene: TRBV25-1; clone size: few; CDR3 protein: CASSVTGGPDTQYF; CDR3 DNA: TGTGCCAGCAGTGTTACAGGGGGCCCAGATACGCAGTATTTT
D gene: NA; J gene: TRBJ1-1; V gene: TRBV19; clone size: NA; CDR3 protein: CASSTAGTEAFF; CDR3 DNA: TGTGCCAGTAGTACCGCAGGCACTGAAGCTTTCTTT
D gene: NA; J gene: TRBJ1-2; V gene: TRBV3-1; clone size: NA; CDR3 protein: CASSGLGGMYTF; CDR3 DNA: TGTGCCAGCAGCGGGCTGGGAGGGATGTACACCTTC
D gene: TRBD1; J gene: TRBJ1-5; V gene: TRBV20-1; clone size: NA; CDR3 protein: CSAGQGDPQHF; CDR3 DNA: TGCAGTGCCGGACAGGGGGATCCCCAGCATTTT
D gene: NA; J gene: TRBJ1-6; V gene: TRBV7-8; clone size: NA; CDR3 protein: CASREYNSPLHF; CDR3 DNA: TGTGCCAGCCGCGAATATAATTCACCCCTCCACTTT
D gene: NA; J gene: TRBJ1-6; V gene: TRBV20-1; clone size: NA; CDR3 protein: CSASRDDNSPLHF; CDR3 DNA: TGCAGTGCGTCAAGGGATGATAATTCACCCCTCCACTTT
D gene: NA; J gene: TRBJ1-2; V gene: TRBV19; clone size: NA; CDR3 protein: CASSELTGRYGYTF; CDR3 DNA: TGTGCCAGTAGTGAACTTACAGGGCGTTATGGCTACACCTTC
D gene: TRBD2; J gene: TRBJ2-1; V gene: TRBV3-1; clone size: NA; CDR3 protein: CASTLGTSDNEQFF; CDR3 DNA: TGTGCCAGCACCCTCGGGACTAGCGACAATGAGCAGTTCTTC
D gene: NA; J gene: TRBJ2-7; V gene: TRBV15; clone size: NA; CDR3 protein: CATSREATVGGEQYF; CDR3 DNA: TGTGCCACCAGCAGAGAAGCCACGGTAGGAGGCGAGCAGTACTTC
D gene: TRBD2; J gene: TRBJ2-4; V gene: TRBV10-3; clone size: NA; CDR3 protein: CAISTGGAVNIQYF; CDR3 DNA: TGTGCCATCAGTACCGGGGGGGCGGTAAACATTCAGTACTTC
D gene: NA; J gene: TRBJ1-3; V gene: TRBV5-4; clone size: once; CDR3 protein: CASSTGTGNTIYF; CDR3 DNA: TGTGCCAGCAGCACAGGGACTGGAAACACCATATATTTT
D gene: NA; J gene: TRBJ2-7; V gene: TRBV4-2; clone size: NA; CDR3 protein: CASSQEDSTVYEQYF; CDR3 DNA: TGTGCCAGCAGCCAAGAGGACAGTACAGTCTACGAGCAGTACTTC
D gene: TRBD2; J gene: TRBJ2-1; V gene: TRBV20-1; clone size: NA; CDR3 protein: CSTSGSGYNEQFF; CDR3 DNA: TGCAGTACAAGCGGGAGTGGTTACAATGAGCAGTTCTTC
D gene: NA; J gene: TRBJ2-1; V gene: TRBV19; clone size: NA; CDR3 protein: CASSRYNEQFF; CDR3 DNA: TGTGCCAGTAGCAGATACAATGAGCAGTTCTTC
D gene: NA; J gene: TRBJ1-2; V gene: TRBV10-3; clone size: many; CDR3 protein: CANQGTDYGYTF; CDR3 DNA: TGTGCCAACCAGGGGACGGACTATGGCTACACCTTC
D gene: TRBD1; J gene: TRBJ2-7; V gene: TRBV15; clone size: NA; CDR3 protein: CATSDRDRGYEQYF; CDR3 DNA: TGTGCCACCAGCGACCGGGACAGGGGCTACGAGCAGTACTTC
D gene: NA; J gene: TRBJ1-5; V gene: TRBV9; clone size: NA; CDR3 protein: CASSVGDSNQPQHF; CDR3 DNA: TGTGCCAGCAGCGTAGGGGATAGCAATCAGCCCCAGCATTTT
D gene: TRBD1; J gene: TRBJ1-4; V gene: TRBV25-1; clone size: NA; CDR3 protein: CASREHRGGEKLFF; CDR3 DNA: TGTGCCAGCCGGGAGCACAGGGGAGGTGAAAAACTGTTTTTT
D gene: NA; J gene: TRBJ2-7; V gene: TRBV7-9; clone size: NA; CDR3 protein: CASTGLYEQYF; CDR3 DNA: TGTGCCAGCACGGGGCTGTACGAGCAGTACTTC
D gene: TRBD1; J gene: TRBJ2-2; V gene: TRBV4-1; clone size: NA; CDR3 protein: CASSARGGSSELFF; CDR3 DNA: TGCGCCAGCAGCGCAAGAGGGGGCTCCTCGGAGCTGTTTTTT
D gene: TRBD2; J gene: TRBJ2-1; V gene: TRBV11-1; clone size: NA; CDR3 protein: CAGSFVVGAGGHEQFF; CDR3 DNA: TGTGCCGGCAGCTTTGTCGTGGGGGCGGGAGGCCATGAGCAGTTCTTC
D gene: NA; J gene: TRBJ1-1; V gene: TRBV19; clone size: NA; CDR3 protein: CASSLSIEAFF; CDR3 DNA: TGTGCCAGTAGTTTGTCAATCGAAGCTTTCTTT
D gene: NA; J gene: TRBJ1-3; V gene: TRBV7-2; clone size: few; CDR3 protein: CASSLTGPGNTIYF; CDR3 DNA: TGTGCCAGCAGCTTGACAGGACCTGGAAACACCATATATTTT
D gene: TRBD1; J gene: TRBJ1-4; V gene: TRBV19; clone size: NA; CDR3 protein: CASKGQGGLNEKLFF; CDR3 DNA: TGTGCCAGTAAGGGACAGGGAGGTCTCAACGAAAAACTGTTTTTT
D gene: TRBD2; J gene: TRBJ2-6; V gene: TRBV20-1; clone size: NA; CDR3 protein: CSARDPLAGDRGANVLTF; CDR3 DNA: TGCAGTGCTAGAGATCCGCTAGCGGGAGATCGTGGGGCCAACGTCCTGACTTTC
D gene: NA; J gene: TRBJ1-2; V gene: TRBV29-1; clone size: NA; CDR3 protein: CSVEDSYAGYTF; CDR3 DNA: TGCAGCGTTGAAGACAGCTATGCTGGCTACACCTTC
D gene: NA; J gene: TRBJ2-5; V gene: TRBV20-1; clone size: NA; CDR3 protein: CSARSGVANKRTQYF; CDR3 DNA: TGCAGTGCTAGAAGTGGTGTCGCTAATAAGAGAACCCAGTACTTC
D gene: TRBD1; J gene: TRBJ2-5; V gene: TRBV10-3; clone size: NA; CDR3 protein: CAAQGVGETQYF; CDR3 DNA: TGTGCCGCCCAGGGGGTCGGGGAGACCCAGTACTTC
D gene: NA; J gene: TRBJ2-7; V gene: TRBV7-9; clone size: NA; CDR3 protein: CATDPGFGEQYF; CDR3 DNA: TGTGCCACCGACCCAGGGTTCGGCGAGCAGTACTTC
D gene: NA; J gene: TRBJ1-2; V gene: TRBV4-3; clone size: NA; CDR3 protein: CASSQVMGGGYGYTF; CDR3 DNA: TGCGCCAGCAGCCAAGTGATGGGAGGCGGGTATGGCTACACCTTC
D gene: NA; J gene: TRBJ2-6; V gene: TRBV5-1; clone size: NA; CDR3 protein: CASSRSPSSSGANVLTF; CDR3 DNA: TGCGCCAGCAGCCGCAGCCCAAGTAGCTCTGGGGCCAACGTCCTGACTTTC
D gene: NA; J gene: TRBJ2-3; V gene: TRBV24-1; clone size: NA; CDR3 protein: CATSDLPADTQYF; CDR3 DNA: TGTGCCACCAGTGATTTGCCGGCTGATACGCAGTATTTT
D gene: NA; J gene: TRBJ2-5; V gene: TRBV24-1; clone size: many; CDR3 protein: CATSDYGVETQYF; CDR3 DNA: TGTGCCACCAGTGATTACGGGGTAGAGACCCAGTACTTC
D gene: TRBD2; J gene: TRBJ2-7; V gene: TRBV10-3; clone size: NA; CDR3 protein: CAIQRTSGTYELYF; CDR3 DNA: TGTGCCATCCAAAGGACTAGCGGTACCTACGAGCTGTACTTC
D gene: NA; J gene: TRBJ1-4; V gene: TRBV11-1; clone size: many; CDR3 protein: CASSLRDNHRRGNEKLFF; CDR3 DNA: TGTGCCAGCAGCCTCCGGGACAATCACCGCCGGGGGAACGAAAAACTGTTTTTT
D gene: NA; J gene: TRBJ2-7; V gene: TRBV5-1; clone size: NA; CDR3 protein: CASSLAWGVETYEQYF; CDR3 DNA: TGCGCCAGCAGCTTGGCCTGGGGAGTTGAGACCTACGAGCAGTACTTC
D gene: NA; J gene: TRBJ1-1; V gene: TRBV10-2; clone size: NA; CDR3 protein: CASRDSSTEAFF; CDR3 DNA: TGCGCCAGCAGGGATAGTAGCACTGAAGCTTTCTTT
D gene: TRBD2; J gene: TRBJ2-3; V gene: TRBV7-8; clone size: NA; CDR3 protein: CASSLAVRGGGTDTQYF; CDR3 DNA: TGTGCCAGCAGCTTAGCGGTGCGAGGCGGGGGGACAGATACGCAGTATTTT
D gene: NA; J gene: TRBJ1-4; V gene: TRBV29-1; clone size: few; CDR3 protein: CSVVGDGANEKLFF; CDR3 DNA: TGCAGCGTTGTCGGGGATGGGGCTAATGAAAAACTGTTTTTT
D gene: NA; J gene: TRBJ1-2; V gene: TRBV2; clone size: NA; CDR3 protein: CASSEARQIYGYTF; CDR3 DNA: TGTGCCAGCAGTGAAGCGCGGCAGATCTATGGCTACACCTTC
D gene: NA; J gene: TRBJ2-1; V gene: TRBV24-1; clone size: NA; CDR3 protein: CATSGGLDGYNEQFF; CDR3 DNA: TGTGCCACCAGTGGGGGGCTGGACGGCTACAATGAGCAGTTCTTC
D gene: TRBD1; J gene: TRBJ1-5; V gene: TRBV29-1; clone size: NA; CDR3 protein: CSVAWTGGNQPQHF; CDR3 DNA: TGCAGCGTTGCATGGACAGGGGGTAATCAGCCCCAGCATTTT
D gene: NA; J gene: TRBJ2-7; V gene: TRBV4-3; clone size: NA; CDR3 protein: CASSQVWESSYEQYF; CDR3 DNA: TGCGCCAGCAGCCAAGTTTGGGAAAGCTCCTACGAGCAGTACTTC
D gene: NA; J gene: TRBJ1-2; V gene: TRBV7-9; clone size: few; CDR3 protein: CASSLKGLGHGYTF; CDR3 DNA: TGTGCCAGCAGCTTGAAGGGCCTTGGGCATGGCTACACCTTC